One sample yielded the 21 T cell receptor beta chains listed below, sequenced in a study of identical twins. MiXCR was run by TCRdb on the 5' RACE reads, yielding one entry per CDR3 protein. The sample gives approximately 670,000 distinct CDR3 sequences, approximately 6.1% of which show up once; roughly 1.6% is in the top ten. The sample taken for sequencing was naive T cells sorted from blood. These receptors came from a man aged 18 to 30 in good health.

This clonotype was counted only a few times. The genes are TRBV29-1 and TRBJ2-5; 10 bases align to TRBD2. The CDR3 runs 13 residues. Germline V gene lookup returns CDR1 SQVTM and CDR2 ANQGSEA. V lost 6 bases and J lost 6; bases outside the gene matches: 7. CDR3 DNA: TGCAGCGTGGCTAGCGGGAGTGTGAAGACCCAGTACTTC. It specifies CSVASGSVKTQYF. Full variable domain (rest looked up from reference TRBV29-1 and TRBJ2-5): SAVISQKPSRDICQRGTSLTIQCQVDSQVTMMFWYRQQPGQSLTLIATANQGSEATYESGFVIDKFPISRPNLTFSTLTVSNMSPEDSSIYLCSVASGSVKTQYFGPGTRLLVL.

This clonotype was counted at least ten times. The chain combines TRBV15 with TRBJ1-2; 9 bases are a match to TRBD1. CDR1 is LNHNV and CDR2 is YYDKDF in the germline V gene (reference sequence). This CDR3 has 15 amino acids. J gave up 7 bases and V 1 base, and 7 bases lay outside the gene matches. CDR3 region: CATSRVGDRAFGYTF. The CDR3 nucleotides read TGTGCCACCAGCAGAGTGGGGGACAGGGCCTTTGGCTACACCTTC.

The table lists this clonotype with a few counts. The chain recombines TRBV11-2 with TRBJ2-3; 8 positions agree with TRBD2. The CDR3 runs to 18 residues. Germline CDR1 is SGHAT and CDR2 is FQNNGV. V was pared by 5 bases and J by 5 bases, with 18 bases of the junction left unmatched. In DNA, the CDR3 is TGTGCCAGCAGCCCAGGTCGGCGGACCGGGAGGGCCGTAGATACGCAGTATTTT. This translates into CASSPGRRTGRAVDTQYF.

This clonotype was recorded many times. The chain couples TRBV28 to TRBJ2-2; D call uncertain. V lost 10 bases, J lost 4 bases, and 19 bases lay in between. Germline-derived CDR1 and CDR2 are MDHEN and SYDVKM. The CDR3 totals 15 residues. CDR3 sequence reads: CATQSQRKSTGELFF. The CDR3 DNA reads as TGTGCCACCCAATCCCAGCGCAAGAGCACCGGGGAGCTGTTTTTT.

This clonotype was observed at least ten times. This sequence joins TRBV29-1 and TRBJ1-1; perhaps TRBD1 as D (5 bases). V was pared by 6 bases and J by 0 bases, with 11 bases between. CDR3 size: 13 residues. Germline CDR1 is SQVTM and CDR2 is ANQGSEA. The CDR3 DNA is TGCAGCGTCGGGGCGAGGATGAACACTGAAGCTTTCTTT. As protein: CSVGARMNTEAFF. Together with reference TRBV29-1 and TRBJ1-1, the CDR3 gives the full variable domain: SAVISQKPSRDICQRGTSLTIQCQVDSQVTMMFWYRQQPGQSLTLIATANQGSEATYESGFVIDKFPISRPNLTFSTLTVSNMSPEDSSIYLCSVGARMNTEAFFGQGTRLTVV.

Ten or more counts support this clonotype. V gene TRBV20-1 combines with J gene TRBJ2-7, with 7 positions matching TRBD2. V gave up 1 base and J gave up 4 bases; unmatched junction bases: 7. The germline CDR1 and CDR2 sequences are DFQATT and SNEGSKA (reference sequence). The CDR3 is made up of 14 amino acids. The CDR3 DNA reads as TGCAGTGCTAGAGCGGCTAGCGGCAGGTACGAGCAGTACTTC. Residues: CSARAASGRYEQYF.

The sample holds a few counts of this clonotype. This chain joins TRBV24-1 and TRBJ2-2; D gene unclear. The germline V gene has CDR1 KGHDR and CDR2 SFDVKD. The length of the CDR3 is 14 residues. The V gene lost 8 bases and the J gene lost 4 bases, with 13 bases spanning the gap. The CDR3 DNA reads as TGTGCCACCACCGGAGATACAGTCACCGGGGAGCTGTTTTTT. Encoded protein: CATTGDTVTGELFF.

In its sample, this clonotype was seen a few times. The chain employs TRBV6-1 and TRBJ1-5, with D tentatively TRBD1 (6 bases). Germline assignment: CDR1 MNHNS and CDR2 SASEGT. V dropped 4 bases and J dropped 5 bases, with 12 bases sitting between them. The CDR3 runs to 14 residues. CDR3 region: CASSGQGPHQPQHF. As DNA, the CDR3 is TGTGCCAGCAGTGGGCAGGGGCCCCATCAGCCCCAGCATTTT.

This clonotype was observed many times. Written as DNA, the CDR3 is TGCAGTGCTAGGGGATCACGGACTAGTAACAATGAGCAGTTCTTC. It translates to CSARGSRTSNNEQFF. The genes are TRBV20-1 and TRBJ2-1, with TRBD2 matching 7 bases. CDR3 length: 15 residues. Germline assignment: CDR1 DFQATT and CDR2 SNEGSKA (reference sequence). Trimming removed 3 bases from V and 5 bases from J; junction bases left unmatched: 10.

This clonotype was counted many times. A single base separates this from a much larger clone, so it may be a read error. This sequence joins TRBV3-1 and TRBJ2-7; 14 positions match TRBD2. The J segment lost 4 bases and the V segment lost 4 bases, leaving 0 bases of the junction unmatched. The CDR3 extends over 14 amino acids. Germline CDR1 reads LGHDT; CDR2 reads YNNKEL (reference sequence). The CDR3 is CASSRTSGRYEQYF. The CDR3 DNA follows: TGTGCCAGCAGCCGGACTAGCGGGAGGTACGAGCAGTACTTC.

V is TRBV11-2 and J is TRBJ2-5; 8 nucleotides align to TRBD2. Unmatched junction bases numbered 6, after V lost 5 bases and J lost 4 bases. This CDR3 region has 14 residues. CDR1 and CDR2 (germline): SGHAT, FQNNGV. As DNA, the CDR3 is TGTGCCAGCAGCCGCCGGGGGGGGCCAGAGACCCAGTACTTC. Its translation: CASSRRGGPETQYF.

The chain is built from TRBV20-1 and TRBJ2-1; D gene uncertain. The CDR3 totals 20 residues. Trimming stripped 0 bases from V and 0 bases from J, with 24 bases between. Per the germline V gene, CDR1 is DFQATT and CDR2 is SNEGSKA (reference sequence). CDR3 bases: TGCAGTGCTAGAGATCTGACTCCTCAAAGGGCTAAGGGCTCCTACAATGAGCAGTTCTTC. Translated: CSARDLTPQRAKGSYNEQFF.

A few counts support this clonotype. The CDR3 DNA is TGCAGTGCTAGACGGGGCGTTGAGCAGTTCTTC. The encoded protein is CSARRGVEQFF. V is TRBV20-1 and J is TRBJ2-1; D tentatively reads TRBD1 or TRBD2 (5 bases each). Trimming took 2 bases from V and 9 from J, leaving 8 bases between them. CDR1 and CDR2 (germline): DFQATT, SNEGSKA (reference sequence). The CDR3 has 11 residues.

This clonotype was observed a handful of times. The chain has TRBV9 and TRBJ2-1; 8 bases are a match to TRBD2. V gave up 3 bases and J gave up 5 bases; unmatched junction bases: 4. The CDR3 runs 14 residues. Looked up from germline, CDR1 is SGDLS and CDR2 is YYNGEE. CDR3 sequence reads: CASSDQRGNNEQFF. The CDR3, as DNA: TGTGCCAGCAGCGACCAGCGGGGGAACAATGAGCAGTTCTTC.

This clonotype was observed at least ten times. The rearrangement joins TRBV29-1 to TRBJ2-1; TRBD1 or TRBD2 may be the D gene (5 bases each). V was trimmed by 4 bases and J by 6 bases, leaving 16 bases between them. The germline V gene encodes CDR1 SQVTM and CDR2 ANQGSEA. This CDR3 region has 14 residues. The CDR3 sequence is CSVGSWGRGNEQFF. As DNA, the CDR3 is TGCAGCGTTGGATCCTGGGGCCGGGGCAATGAGCAGTTCTTC.

The chain uses TRBV7-2 and TRBJ2-5; 12 nucleotides match TRBD2. Trimming took 4 bases from V and 2 from J; bases not matched to a gene: 5. The CDR3 is made up of 16 amino acids. In germline, CDR1 is SGHTA, CDR2 FQGNSA. The CDR3 loop reads CASSWSSGRGQETQYF. In nucleotides, the CDR3 is TGTGCCAGCAGCTGGTCTAGCGGGAGGGGTCAAGAGACCCAGTACTTC.

This clonotype came up a few times. One end of the junction varies from germline; a read error may be responsible. The chain is built from TRBV15 and TRBJ2-1; 7 nucleotides align to TRBD1. Germline CDR1 reads LNHNV; CDR2 reads YYDKDF (reference sequence). The CDR3 consists of 11 residues. The DNA for the CDR3 is TGTGCCACCAGCAGAGCCGACAGGGTGGGGTTC. Translating it yields CATSRADRVGF.

This clonotype was detected many times. The chain uses TRBV9 and TRBJ2-5; D unresolved. Trimming took 5 bases from V and 4 from J, leaving 15 bases between them. CDR1 and CDR2 (germline): SGDLS, YYNGEE. There are 14 residues in the CDR3. The CDR3 bases are TGTGCCAGCAGTCGACTGATCTTCGGAGAGACCCAGTACTTC. Protein sequence: CASSRLIFGETQYF. Full variable domain (rest looked up from reference TRBV9 and TRBJ2-5): DSGVTQTPKHLITATGQRVTLRCSPRSGDLSVYWYQQSLDQGLQFLIQYYNGEERAKGNILERFSAQQFPDLHSELNLSSLELGDSALYFCASSRLIFGETQYFGPGTRLLVL.

This clonotype came up a few times. V and J are TRBV6-1 and TRBJ1-5; TRBD1 is a possible D gene (6 bases). Trimming removed 6 bases from V and 2 bases from J, with 17 bases in between. Germline loops: CDR1 MNHNS, CDR2 SASEGT. This CDR3 contains 16 residues. This CDR3 reads CASRSLQGHGNQPQHF. The CDR3 coding sequence is TGTGCCAGCAGGTCTCTCCAGGGGCATGGCAATCAGCCCCAGCATTTT.

This clonotype was picked up many times. The gene calls are TRBV12-3 or TRBV12-4 and TRBJ2-1; the match to TRBD2 covers 12 bases. The CDR3 is made up of 16 amino acids. The V and J ends lost 7 bases and 7 bases, in that order; junction bases with no gene match: 11. The CDR3 sequence: CASTASGRAGGNEQFF. The CDR3 region has the DNA TGTGCCAGCACCGCTAGCGGGAGGGCCGGAGGGAATGAGCAGTTCTTC.

This clonotype has a count of ten or more. The chain employs TRBV27 and TRBJ1-2, with 11 bases matching TRBD1. Germline V gene data show CDR1 as MNHEY and CDR2 as SMNVEV (reference sequence). V trimming: 5 bases; J trimming: 7 bases; junction bases outside the gene matches: 6. The CDR3 has 14 residues. The CDR3 DNA is TGTGCCAGCAGTCCCAGGACAGGGGGCCGTGGCTACACCTTC. It yields the protein CASSPRTGGRGYTF.